One and the same sample provided the 22 T cell receptor beta chains below, sequenced in a study of PD-1 blockade in classical Hodgkin lymphoma (dated by TCRdb to the early 2020s). Receptor amplification or capture employed the immunoSEQ multiplex PCR assay. The immuneACCESS repertoire file appears here via TCRdb, limited to in-frame rearrangements. These files lack a portion of the clones; in checked studies, under half of the deficit traces to unresolved V genes, and the cause of the others is not known. The sample records around 31,000 clones, 70% to 85% of which are singletons. The leading ten clones occupy around 3.7% of the sample. Reading the label with the study, this specimen's time point is: cycle 2 day 1 (C2D1) of nivolumab. Every trial patient had relapsed following autologous stem cell transplantation, and prior brentuximab vedotin exposure was what differed among cohorts A, B and C.

The sequenced sample was peripheral blood mononuclear cells (PBMCs), obtained before the second cycle of nivolumab. Receptors originate from a human donor with classical Hodgkin lymphoma.

V and J are TRBV30 and TRBJ1-1; D gene unclear. This CDR3 is built from 12 residues. V lost 0 bases to trimming and J lost 8 bases, with 10 bases between them. The germline CDR1 and CDR2 sequences are GTSNPN and SVGIG (reference sequence). The CDR3 sequence: CAWSVVLAEAFF. For the CDR3, the DNA is TGTGCCTGGAGTGTAGTATTAGCCGAAGCTTTCTTT.

The chain joins TRBV28 to TRBJ2-7; 11 positions match TRBD2. The CDR3 contains 16 residues. V lost 5 bases to trimming and J lost 9 bases; unmatched junction nucleotides: 15. Germline loops: CDR1 MDHEN, CDR2 SYDVKM. The CDR3 coding sequence is TGTGCCAGCAGTCCTGGGACTAGCGGCCTCCTACGAGCGCAGTACTTC. The encoded protein is CASSPGTSGLLRAQYF. The variable domain in full, completed from reference TRBV28 and TRBJ2-7, reads DVKVTQSSRYLVKRTGEKVFLECVQDMDHENMFWYRQDPGLGLRLIYFSYDVKMKEKGDIPEGYSVSREKKERFSLILESASTNQTSMYLCASSPGTSGLLRAQYFGPGTRLTVT.

The chain recombines TRBV9 with TRBJ1-1; TRBD1 is a possible D gene (5 bases). Germline V CDR1 and CDR2: SGDLS, YYNGEE. The CDR3 loop spans 14 amino acids. Trimming stripped 4 bases from V and 5 bases from J, with 15 bases between. CDR3 sequence (DNA): TGTGCCAGCAGCTTCAGGGATGAGCAAACTGAAGCTTTCTTT. It codes for CASSFRDEQTEAFF.

This clone was detected a few times. The V gene is TRBV2, the J gene TRBJ1-5; D is uncertain. Between the trimmed V and J ends, which lost 6 bases and 0 bases, there was a span of 6 bases. This CDR3 region has 13 residues. Germline loops: CDR1 SNHLY, CDR2 FYNNEI. Here the CDR3 reads CASRAYSNQPQHF. In DNA, the CDR3 is TGTGCCAGCAGGGCCTATAGCAATCAGCCCCAGCATTTT.

V and J are TRBV7-2 and TRBJ2-4; D uncertain. Germline CDR1 and CDR2: SGHTA and FQGNSA. The CDR3 length is 13 residues. V lost 1 base and J 2 bases, leaving 3 bases between the germline ends. The CDR3 DNA follows: TGTGCCAGCAGCTTAGTGCCCAAAAACATTCAGTACTTC. Its protein is CASSLVPKNIQYF.

The rearrangement joins TRBV19 to TRBJ2-3; D uncertain. Per the germline V gene, CDR1 is LNHDA and CDR2 is SQIVND (reference sequence). The CDR3 is 14 residues long. V was pared by 6 bases and J by 1 base, with 11 bases between. The CDR3 is CASRGGRGTDTQYF. The DNA for the CDR3 is TGTGCCAGTAGAGGCGGTAGGGGCACAGATACGCAGTATTTT. The complete variable domain, with remaining parts taken from reference TRBV19 and TRBJ2-3, reads DGGITQSPKYLFRKEGQNVTLSCEQNLNHDAMYWYRQDPGQGLRLIYYSQIVNDFQKGDIAEGYSVSREKKESFPLTVTSAQKNPTAFYLCASRGGRGTDTQYFGPGTRLTVL.

The gene calls are TRBV27 and TRBJ2-2; TRBD2 agrees at 8 bases. The germline V gene encodes CDR1 MNHEY and CDR2 SMNVEV (reference sequence). The CDR3 runs to 18 residues. The J segment lost 1 base and the V segment lost 5 bases, leaving 12 bases of the junction unmatched. CDR3 bases: TGTGCCAGCAGTCCAGGACTAGCTATGCCCGTGAACACCGGGGAGCTGTTTTTT. This translates into CASSPGLAMPVNTGELFF.

In this sample, this clone is medium-sized. The rearrangement joins TRBV7-2 to TRBJ2-3; the D is unclear. Per germline, CDR1 SGHTA and CDR2 FQGNSA. The V end lost 1 base, the J end lost 2 bases, and 7 bases lay between the germline ends. The CDR3 totals 14 residues. The CDR3 coding sequence is TGTGCCAGCAGCTTAGTCATTACCACAGATACGCAGTATTTT. Amino acids: CASSLVITTDTQYF.

The CDR3 sequence: CASSQDGGQVIGANVLTF. The CDR3 nucleotides are TGCGCCAGCAGCCAAGATGGAGGGCAGGTTATTGGGGCCAACGTCCTGACTTTC. V and J are TRBV4-3 and TRBJ2-6, with D perhaps matching TRBD2 (6 bases). Trimming shortened V by 0 bases and J by 3 bases, and 15 bases separated the two germline ends. The CDR3 totals 18 residues. Germline CDR1 and CDR2: LGHNA and YSLEER.

CDR3: CASSQSRQGSEAFF. CDR3 nucleotides: TGCGCCAGCAGCCAATCCCGACAGGGATCTGAAGCTTTCTTT. The V and J genes are TRBV4-3 and TRBJ1-1, with TRBD1 matching over 7 bases. The CDR3 totals 14 residues. J gave up 6 bases and V 2 bases, and 6 bases lay outside the gene matches. Germline values: CDR1 LGHNA, CDR2 YSLEER.

The V and J genes are TRBV6-1 and TRBJ1-3; D not certain. V was clipped by 2 bases and J by 6 bases, with 17 bases between them. CDR1 is MNHNS and CDR2 is SASEGT in the germline V gene. The CDR3 sequence is 16 residues long. The CDR3 region is CASSEPSRVGSNTIYF. The CDR3 DNA reads TGTGCCAGCAGTGAACCTAGCAGAGTCGGATCAAACACCATATATTTT.

J is TRBJ2-3 and V is TRBV7-2, with a possible D match to TRBD2 (6 bases). The germline V and J ends were trimmed by 8 bases and 5 bases, with 23 bases remaining between them. Germline V CDR1 and CDR2: SGHTA, FQGNSA. The CDR3 length is 16 residues. The CDR3 DNA is TGTGCCAGCCGCCTCCCAAAGGGAGGTTCTGTAGATACGCAGTATTTT. Translation gives CASRLPKGGSVDTQYF.

In its sample, this clone was seen once. The CDR3 protein is CASSIARTGKTSPLHF. The CDR3 nucleotides read TGTGCCAGTAGTATAGCCCGGACAGGGAAGACTTCACCCCTCCACTTT. The gene calls are TRBV19 and TRBJ1-6, with 8 bases that match TRBD1. The CDR3 sequence is 16 residues long. V was clipped by 1 base and J by 9 bases; unmatched bases: 8. Germline V gene lookup returns CDR1 LNHDA and CDR2 SQIVND (reference sequence).

There are a few counts of this clone. This chain uses TRBV9 with TRBJ2-7; TRBD2 matches at 14 bases. The CDR3 has 15 residues. The germline gives CDR1 SGDLS, CDR2 YYNGEE. V dropped 3 bases and J dropped 4; count of bases not matched to a gene: 3. CDR3 DNA: TGTGCCAGCAGCGAGGGACTAGCGGGAGCGTACGAGCAGTACTTC. Translation: CASSEGLAGAYEQYF. Supplemented by reference TRBV9 and TRBJ2-7, the full variable domain reads DSGVTQTPKHLITATGQRVTLRCSPRSGDLSVYWYQQSLDQGLQFLIQYYNGEERAKGNILERFSAQQFPDLHSELNLSSLELGDSALYFCASSEGLAGAYEQYFGPGTRLTVT.

This chain links TRBV19 with TRBJ2-1, with 9 bases matching TRBD2. CDR1 and CDR2 from the germline V gene are LNHDA and SQIVND (reference sequence). CDR3 size: 16 residues. The ends lost 3 bases at V and 14 bases at J; junction bases unmatched: 17. The DNA of the CDR3 is TGTGCCAGTAGTATGGCTCTTACCGCCACCTCTAGCGGGGAGTTCTTC. It codes for CASSMALTATSSGEFF.

This clone is a singleton in its sample. The chain employs TRBV29-1 and TRBJ1-2, with D perhaps TRBD1 (6 bases). V lost 4 bases to trimming and J lost 7 bases, with 19 bases between them. CDR3 length equals 14 residues. Germline CDR1 is SQVTM and CDR2 is ANQGSEA. CDR3 sequence reads: CSVAGGLEVGGYTF. In DNA, the CDR3 is TGCAGCGTTGCTGGGGGGCTGGAAGTGGGTGGCTACACCTTC.

The rearrangement links TRBV19 to TRBJ1-4, with D unresolved. Per germline, CDR1 LNHDA and CDR2 SQIVND (reference sequence). Trimming stripped 3 bases from V and 5 bases from J, with 7 bases between. The CDR3 is 13 amino acids. The DNA of the CDR3 is TGTGCCAGTAGTATGGACGGAAATGAAAAACTGTTTTTT. Its protein is CASSMDGNEKLFF. Full variable domain (remainder filled in from reference TRBV19 and TRBJ1-4): DGGITQSPKYLFRKEGQNVTLSCEQNLNHDAMYWYRQDPGQGLRLIYYSQIVNDFQKGDIAEGYSVSREKKESFPLTVTSAQKNPTAFYLCASSMDGNEKLFFGSGTQLSVL.

In this sample, this clone turned up once. The chain carries TRBV6-1 and TRBJ1-1; D gene unclear. Trimming stripped 4 bases from V and 0 bases from J, with 12 bases between. The CDR3 is made up of 15 amino acids. The germline gives CDR1 MNHNS, CDR2 SASEGT. In DNA form, the CDR3 reads TGTGCCAGCAGTGTTAGGACGGTGATGAACACTGAAGCTTTCTTT. Its translation is CASSVRTVMNTEAFF.

In its sample, this clone is medium-sized. The CDR3, as DNA: TGTGCCAGCAGTTATGCAGGGGCGAACACCGGGGAGCTGTTTTTT. Translated, it gives CASSYAGANTGELFF. The J gene is TRBJ2-2, the V gene TRBV6-6, with D possibly being TRBD1 (6 bases). From germline, CDR1 is MNHNY and CDR2 SVGAGI (reference sequence). This CDR3 comprises 15 residues. The V end lost 3 bases, the J end lost 0 bases, and 8 bases lay between the germline ends.

This rearrangement joins TRBV18 to TRBJ2-7; TRBD2 is a possible D gene (5 bases). The V end lost 0 bases, the J end lost 2 bases, and 5 bases lay between the germline ends. The germline CDR1 and CDR2 sequences are KGHSH and LQKENI. This CDR3 region has 13 residues. The CDR3 nucleotides are TGTGCCAGCTCACCACCGACTACCTACGAGCAGTACTTC. Translated: CASSPPTTYEQYF.

This chain uses TRBV19 with TRBJ2-1; 12 bases are a match to TRBD2. The CDR3 totals 17 residues. Trimming cost V 3 bases and J 7 bases; bases outside gene matches: 10. CDR1 is LNHDA, CDR2 SQIVND, per germline (reference sequence). CDR3 sequence reads: CASSMPPLAGGPNEQFF. CDR3 nucleotide sequence: TGTGCCAGTAGTATGCCCCCGCTAGCGGGGGGGCCGAATGAGCAGTTCTTC.

The chain employs TRBV28 and TRBJ2-7; 12 bases fit TRBD2. The CDR3 has 15 amino acids. The V segment lost 4 bases and the J segment 6 bases; nucleotides outside the gene matches: 7. CDR1 MDHEN and CDR2 SYDVKM come from the germline V gene. CDR3 nucleotide sequence: TGTGCCAGCAGTTCCCTAGCGGGGGGGCAGGGCGAGCAGTACTTC. Its protein is CASSSLAGGQGEQYF.